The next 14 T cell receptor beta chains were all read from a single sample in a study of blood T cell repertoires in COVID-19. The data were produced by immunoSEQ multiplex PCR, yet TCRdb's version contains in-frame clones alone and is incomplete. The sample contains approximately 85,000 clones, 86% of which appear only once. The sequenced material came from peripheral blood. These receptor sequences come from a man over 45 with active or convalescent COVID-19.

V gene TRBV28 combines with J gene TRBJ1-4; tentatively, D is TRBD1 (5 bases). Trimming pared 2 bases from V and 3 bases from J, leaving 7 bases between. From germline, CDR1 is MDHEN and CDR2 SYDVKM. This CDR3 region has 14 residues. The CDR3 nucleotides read TGTGCCAGCAGTTTAGGGGGGGCTAATGAAAAACTGTTTTTT. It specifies CASSLGGANEKLFF. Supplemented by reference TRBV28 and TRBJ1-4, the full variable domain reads DVKVTQSSRYLVKRTGEKVFLECVQDMDHENMFWYRQDPGLGLRLIYFSYDVKMKEKGDIPEGYSVSREKKERFSLILESASTNQTSMYLCASSLGGANEKLFFGSGTQLSVL.

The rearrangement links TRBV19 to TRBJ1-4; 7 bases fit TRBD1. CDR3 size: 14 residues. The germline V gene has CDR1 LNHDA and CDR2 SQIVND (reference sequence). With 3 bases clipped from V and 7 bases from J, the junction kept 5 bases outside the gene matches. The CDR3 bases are TGTGCCAGTAGTATGCGACAGGGAGTTGAAAAACTGTTTTTT. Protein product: CASSMRQGVEKLFF.

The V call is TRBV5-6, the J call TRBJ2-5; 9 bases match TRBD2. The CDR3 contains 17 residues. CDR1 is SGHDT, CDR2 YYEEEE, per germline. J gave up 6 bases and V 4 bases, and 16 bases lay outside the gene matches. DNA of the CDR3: TGTGCCAGCAGCCTAAGGACCGTTCAAGGGACTAGCCAGACCCAGTACTTC. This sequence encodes CASSLRTVQGTSQTQYF. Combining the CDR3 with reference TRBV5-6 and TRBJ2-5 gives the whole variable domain DAGVTQSPTHLIKTRGQQVTLRCSPKSGHDTVSWYQQALGQGPQFIFQYYEEEERQRGNFPDRFSGHQFPNYSSELNVNALLLGDSALYLCASSLRTVQGTSQTQYFGPGTRLLVL.

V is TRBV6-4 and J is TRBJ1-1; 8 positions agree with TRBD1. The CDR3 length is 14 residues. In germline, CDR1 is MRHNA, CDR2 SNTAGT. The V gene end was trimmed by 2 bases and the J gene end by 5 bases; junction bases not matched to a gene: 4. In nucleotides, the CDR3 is TGTGCCAGCAGTGACACGGACAGGGCTACTGAAGCTTTCTTT. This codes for CASSDTDRATEAFF.

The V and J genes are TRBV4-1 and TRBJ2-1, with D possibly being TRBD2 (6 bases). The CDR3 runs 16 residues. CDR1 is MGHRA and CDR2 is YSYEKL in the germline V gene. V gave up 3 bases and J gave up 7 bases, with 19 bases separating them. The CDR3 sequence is CASSHGHGTAANEQFF. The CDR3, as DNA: TGCGCCAGCAGCCATGGGCATGGGACTGCAGCAAATGAGCAGTTCTTC.

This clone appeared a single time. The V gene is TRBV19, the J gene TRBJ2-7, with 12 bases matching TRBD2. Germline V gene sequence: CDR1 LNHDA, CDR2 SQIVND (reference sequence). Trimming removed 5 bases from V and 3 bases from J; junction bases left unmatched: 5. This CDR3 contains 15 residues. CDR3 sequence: CASSPRTSGVYEQYF. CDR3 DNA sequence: TGTGCCAGTAGTCCCCGGACTAGCGGGGTCTACGAGCAGTACTTC.

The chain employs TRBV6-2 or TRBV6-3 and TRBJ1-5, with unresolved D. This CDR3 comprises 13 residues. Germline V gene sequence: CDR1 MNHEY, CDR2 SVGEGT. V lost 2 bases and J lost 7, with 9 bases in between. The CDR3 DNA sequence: TGTGCCAGCAGTTACGGAGGGTACCAGCCCCAGCATTTT. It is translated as CASSYGGYQPQHF.

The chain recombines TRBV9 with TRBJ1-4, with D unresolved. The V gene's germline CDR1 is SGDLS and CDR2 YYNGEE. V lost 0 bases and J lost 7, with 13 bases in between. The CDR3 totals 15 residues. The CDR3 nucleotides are TGTGCCAGCAGCGTAGATGTGGGAGCCCCTGAAAAACTGTTTTTT. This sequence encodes CASSVDVGAPEKLFF.

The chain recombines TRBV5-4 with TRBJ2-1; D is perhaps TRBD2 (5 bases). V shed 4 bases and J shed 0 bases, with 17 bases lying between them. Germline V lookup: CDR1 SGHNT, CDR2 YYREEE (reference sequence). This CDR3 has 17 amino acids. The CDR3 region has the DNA TGTGCCAGCAGCCAAGGAGGCGCGGGCAGCTCCTACAATGAGCAGTTCTTC. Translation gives CASSQGGAGSSYNEQFF.

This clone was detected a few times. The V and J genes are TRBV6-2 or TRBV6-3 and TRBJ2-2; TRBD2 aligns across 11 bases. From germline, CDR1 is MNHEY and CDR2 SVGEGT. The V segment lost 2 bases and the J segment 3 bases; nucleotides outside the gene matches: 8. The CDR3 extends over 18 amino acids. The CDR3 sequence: CASSYGLAGGFYTGELFF. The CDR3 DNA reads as TGTGCCAGCAGTTACGGTCTAGCGGGGGGCTTCTACACCGGGGAGCTGTTTTTT.

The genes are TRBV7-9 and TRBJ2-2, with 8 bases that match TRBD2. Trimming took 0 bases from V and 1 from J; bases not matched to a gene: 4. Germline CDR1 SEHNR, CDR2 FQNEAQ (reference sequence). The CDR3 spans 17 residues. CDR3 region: CASSLASLAENTGELFF. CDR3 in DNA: TGTGCCAGCAGCTTAGCTTCACTAGCGGAGAACACCGGGGAGCTGTTTTTT.

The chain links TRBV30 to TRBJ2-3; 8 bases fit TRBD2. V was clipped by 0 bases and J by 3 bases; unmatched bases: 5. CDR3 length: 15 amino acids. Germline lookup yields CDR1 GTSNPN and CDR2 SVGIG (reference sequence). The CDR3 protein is CAWSVPGGETDTQYF. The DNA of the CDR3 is TGTGCCTGGAGTGTTCCGGGGGGGGAGACAGATACGCAGTATTTT. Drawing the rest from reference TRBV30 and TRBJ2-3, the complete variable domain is SQTIHQWPATLVQPVGSPLSLECTVEGTSNPNLYWYRQAAGRGLQLLFYSVGIGQISSEVPQNLSASRPQDRQFILSSKKLLLSDSGFYLCAWSVPGGETDTQYFGPGTRLTVL.

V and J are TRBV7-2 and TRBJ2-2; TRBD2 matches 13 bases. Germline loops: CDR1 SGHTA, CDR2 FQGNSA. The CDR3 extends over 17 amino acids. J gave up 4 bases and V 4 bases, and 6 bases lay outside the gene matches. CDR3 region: CASSSTSGGAATGELFF. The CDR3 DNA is TGTGCCAGCAGCTCCACTAGCGGGGGGGCCGCCACCGGGGAGCTGTTTTTT.

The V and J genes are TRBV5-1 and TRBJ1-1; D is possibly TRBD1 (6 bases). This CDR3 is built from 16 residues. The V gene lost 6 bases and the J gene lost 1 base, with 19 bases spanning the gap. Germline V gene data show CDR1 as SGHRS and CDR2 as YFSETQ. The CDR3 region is CASTNPRGTGNTEAFF. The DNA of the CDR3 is TGCGCCAGCACCAACCCTAGGGGGACGGGGAACACTGAAGCTTTCTTT.